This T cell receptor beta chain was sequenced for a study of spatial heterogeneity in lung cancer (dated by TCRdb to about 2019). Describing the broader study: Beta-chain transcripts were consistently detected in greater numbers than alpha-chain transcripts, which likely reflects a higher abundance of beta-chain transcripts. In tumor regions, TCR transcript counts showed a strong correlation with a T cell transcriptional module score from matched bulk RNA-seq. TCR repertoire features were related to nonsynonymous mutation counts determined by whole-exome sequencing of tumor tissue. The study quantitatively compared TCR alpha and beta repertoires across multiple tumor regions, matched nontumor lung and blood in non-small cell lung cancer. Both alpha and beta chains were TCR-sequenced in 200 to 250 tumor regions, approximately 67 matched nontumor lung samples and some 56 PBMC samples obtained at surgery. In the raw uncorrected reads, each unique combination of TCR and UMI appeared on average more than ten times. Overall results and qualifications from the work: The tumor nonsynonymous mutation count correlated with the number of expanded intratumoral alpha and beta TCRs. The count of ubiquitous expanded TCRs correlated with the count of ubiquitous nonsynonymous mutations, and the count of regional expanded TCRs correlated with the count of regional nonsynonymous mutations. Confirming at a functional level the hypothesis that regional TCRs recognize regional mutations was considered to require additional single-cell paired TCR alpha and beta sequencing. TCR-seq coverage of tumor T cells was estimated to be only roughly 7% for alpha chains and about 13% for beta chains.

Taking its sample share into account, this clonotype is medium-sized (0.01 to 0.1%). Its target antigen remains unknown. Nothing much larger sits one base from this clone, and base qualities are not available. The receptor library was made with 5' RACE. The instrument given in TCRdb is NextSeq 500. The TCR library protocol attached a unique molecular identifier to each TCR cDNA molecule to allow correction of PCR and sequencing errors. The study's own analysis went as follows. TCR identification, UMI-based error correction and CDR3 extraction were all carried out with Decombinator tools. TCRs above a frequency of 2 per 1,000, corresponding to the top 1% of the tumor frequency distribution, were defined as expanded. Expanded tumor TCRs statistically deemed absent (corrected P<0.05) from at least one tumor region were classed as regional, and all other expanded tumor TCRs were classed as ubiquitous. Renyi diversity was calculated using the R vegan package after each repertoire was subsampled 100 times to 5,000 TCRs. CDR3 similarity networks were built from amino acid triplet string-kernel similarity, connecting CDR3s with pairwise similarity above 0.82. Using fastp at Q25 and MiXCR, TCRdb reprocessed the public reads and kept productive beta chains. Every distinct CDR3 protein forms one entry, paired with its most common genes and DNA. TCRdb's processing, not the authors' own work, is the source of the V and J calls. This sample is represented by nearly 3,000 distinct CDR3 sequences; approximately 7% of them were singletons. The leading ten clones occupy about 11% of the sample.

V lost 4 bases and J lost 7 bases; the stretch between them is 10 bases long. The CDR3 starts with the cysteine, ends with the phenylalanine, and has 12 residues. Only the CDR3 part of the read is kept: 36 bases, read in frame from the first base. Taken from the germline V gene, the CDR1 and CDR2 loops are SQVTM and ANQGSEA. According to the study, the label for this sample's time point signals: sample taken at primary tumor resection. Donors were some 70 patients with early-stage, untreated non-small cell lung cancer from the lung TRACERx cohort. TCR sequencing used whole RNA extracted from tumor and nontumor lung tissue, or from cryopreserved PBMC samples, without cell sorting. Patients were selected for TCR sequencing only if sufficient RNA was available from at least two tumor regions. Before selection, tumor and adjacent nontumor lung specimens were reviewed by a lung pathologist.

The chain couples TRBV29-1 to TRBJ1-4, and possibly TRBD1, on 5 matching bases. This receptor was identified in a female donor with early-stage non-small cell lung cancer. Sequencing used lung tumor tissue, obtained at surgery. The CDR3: CSVGGFGEKLFF. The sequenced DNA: TGCAGCGTTGGGGGGTTCGGTGAAAAACTGTTTTTT.